The clone carrying this T cell receptor beta chain was counted ten times or more. What it recognizes is unknown. Primed by a sample-barcoded 5' primer and a J-beta primer mix, a second PCR proceeded for about 7 to 12 cycles. Sequencing yielded, for each sample, at least 3 million paired-end reads carrying CDR3. TCRdb fed the 5' RACE reads into MiXCR, producing one record per CDR3 protein. This table holds some 1,800,000 distinct CDR3 sequences, about two fifths found once. The source of the sample is a study of blood T cells in healthy people across ages. Study-level points and caveats: The CMV status of each donor remained undetermined, and this could have confounded shifts in expanded clonotypes.

CDR1 is SQVTM and CDR2 is ANQGSEA in the germline V gene. There are 12 residues in the CDR3. The V end was cut by 5 bases, the J end by 5 bases, with 13 bases between. Sequencing was done on a sample of blood. The chain recombines TRBV29-1 with TRBJ2-7, with a tentative D call TRBD1 (6 bases). The source is a human donor in good health. The CDR3 region is CSVNGGGHEQYF. CDR3 DNA: TGCAGCGTTAATGGTGGGGGCCACGAGCAGTACTTC.